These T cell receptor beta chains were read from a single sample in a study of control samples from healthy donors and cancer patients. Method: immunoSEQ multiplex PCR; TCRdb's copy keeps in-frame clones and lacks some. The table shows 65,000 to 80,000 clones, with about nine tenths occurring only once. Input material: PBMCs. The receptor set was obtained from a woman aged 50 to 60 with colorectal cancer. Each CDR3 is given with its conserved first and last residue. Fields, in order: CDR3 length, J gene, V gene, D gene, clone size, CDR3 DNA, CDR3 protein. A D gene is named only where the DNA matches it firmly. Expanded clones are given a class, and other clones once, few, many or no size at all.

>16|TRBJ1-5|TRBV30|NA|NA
TGTGCCTGGAGGGCCGGTCTAGGGTTGAGCAATCAGCCCCAGCATTTT
CAWRAGLGLSNQPQHF
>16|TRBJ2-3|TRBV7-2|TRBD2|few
TGTGCCAGCAGCTTAGGGGGACTAGCGGGGCCAGATACGCAGTATTTT
CASSLGGLAGPDTQYF
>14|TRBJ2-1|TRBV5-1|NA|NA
TGCGCCAGCAGCTTCAGTGACTGGGACAATGAGCAGTTCTTC
CASSFSDWDNEQFF
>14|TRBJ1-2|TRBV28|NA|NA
TGTGCCAGCAGCGTGGGCCCGATTGTAAATGGCTACACCTTC
CASSVGPIVNGYTF
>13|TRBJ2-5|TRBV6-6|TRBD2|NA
TGTGCCAGCGGAGCGGGGGGGGAAGAGACCCAGTACTTC
CASGAGGEETQYF
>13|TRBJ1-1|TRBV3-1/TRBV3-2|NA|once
TGTGCCAGCAGCCGCTCGGGAGACACTGAAGCTTTCTTT
CASSRSGDTEAFF
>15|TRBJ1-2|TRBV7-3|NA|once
TGTGCCAGCAGCTTAACGGCAGGGACTAACTATGGCTACACCTTC
CASSLTAGTNYGYTF
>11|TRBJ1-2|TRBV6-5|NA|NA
TGTGCCAGCAGCCATACAGGGGGCTACACCTTC
CASSHTGGYTF
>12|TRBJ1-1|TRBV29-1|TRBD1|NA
TGCAGCGTTGGGCAGGGGGGACATGAAGCTTTCTTT
CSVGQGGHEAFF
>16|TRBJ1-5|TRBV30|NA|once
TGTGCCTGGACTCGAAGGCAGGGACGCGGCAATCAGCCCCAGCATTTT
CAWTRRQGRGNQPQHF
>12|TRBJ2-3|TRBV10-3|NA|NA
TGTGCCATCAGTGTGAGGGATGATACGCAGTATTTT
CAISVRDDTQYF
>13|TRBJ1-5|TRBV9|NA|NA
TGTGCCAGCAGCGCGAGTACCAATCAGCCCCAGCATTTT
CASSASTNQPQHF
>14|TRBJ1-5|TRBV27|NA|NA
TGTGCCAGCAGTTTAGAGCCCATGGGGCAGCCCCAGCATTTT
CASSLEPMGQPQHF
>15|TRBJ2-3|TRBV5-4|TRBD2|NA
TGTGCCAGCAGCCTAGCGGGGGGGCCATCAGATACGCAGTATTTT
CASSLAGGPSDTQYF
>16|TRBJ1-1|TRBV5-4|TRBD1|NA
TGTGCCAGCAGCGATGGAGGGACAGGACCGAACACTGAAGCTTTCTTT
CASSDGGTGPNTEAFF
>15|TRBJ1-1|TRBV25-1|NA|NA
TGTGCCAGCAGTGAAGGGTTCGCCCGAGGCACTGAAGCTTTCTTT
CASSEGFARGTEAFF
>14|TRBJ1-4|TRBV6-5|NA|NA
TGTGCCAGCAAAGGCGGGGTAACTAATGAAAAACTGTTTTTT
CASKGGVTNEKLFF
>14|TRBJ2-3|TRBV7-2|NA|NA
TGTGCCAGCAAGAAAACTCCATACACAGATACGCAGTATTTT
CASKKTPYTDTQYF
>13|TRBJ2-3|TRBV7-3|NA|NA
TGTGCCAGCAGCCGAGAGGGTTGGGATACGCAGTATTTT
CASSREGWDTQYF
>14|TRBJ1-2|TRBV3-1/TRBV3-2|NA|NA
TGTGCCAGCAGCCAAGATCCTGGGTGGGATGGCTACACCTTC
CASSQDPGWDGYTF
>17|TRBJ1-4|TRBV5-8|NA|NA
TGTGCCAGCAGCGGGTCCCGGGACGGACTATATAATGAAAAACTGTTTTTT
CASSGSRDGLYNEKLFF
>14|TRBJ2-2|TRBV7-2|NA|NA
TGTGCCAGCAGCTTAGTGACGAACACCGGGGAGCTGTTTTTT
CASSLVTNTGELFF
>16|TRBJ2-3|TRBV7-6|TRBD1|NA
TGTGCCAGCAGCCCCGGGACAGGGGGTGGTATAGATACGCAGTATTTT
CASSPGTGGGIDTQYF
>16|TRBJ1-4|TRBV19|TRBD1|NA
TGTGCCAGTAGTATAGCCCACGGACAGGGCCCGGGAAAACTGTTTTTT
CASSIAHGQGPGKLFF
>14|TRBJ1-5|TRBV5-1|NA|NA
TGCGCCAGCAGCGCCGGAAATGACAATCAGCCCCAGCATTTT
CASSAGNDNQPQHF
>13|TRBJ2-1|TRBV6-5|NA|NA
TGTGCCAGCAGTTACGGACTCGGTAATGAGCAGTTCTTC
CASSYGLGNEQFF
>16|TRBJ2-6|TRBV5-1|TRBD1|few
TGCGCCAGCAGCGCGGGACAGGAGGCTGGGGCCAACGTCCTGACTTTC
CASSAGQEAGANVLTF
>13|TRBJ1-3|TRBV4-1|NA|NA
TGCGCCAGCAGCCAATTATTTGGGGGCGCCATATATTTT
CASSQLFGGAIYF
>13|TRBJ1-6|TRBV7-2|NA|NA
TGTGCCAGCAGCCCGGACGGGAATTCACCCCTCCACTTT
CASSPDGNSPLHF
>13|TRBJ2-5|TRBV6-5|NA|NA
TGTGCCAGCTGTCTAGAGGTACAAGAGACCCAGTACTTC
CASCLEVQETQYF
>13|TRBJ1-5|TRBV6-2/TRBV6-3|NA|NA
TGTGCCAGCAGTTGGTACAGTAATCAGCCCCAGCATTTT
CASSWYSNQPQHF
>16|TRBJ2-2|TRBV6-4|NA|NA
TGTGCCAGCAGTGAAAGAGGGTTCCCCTACACCGGGGAGCTGTTTTTT
CASSERGFPYTGELFF
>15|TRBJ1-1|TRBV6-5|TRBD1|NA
TGTGCCAGCAGTTTCCCGGGACAGGGGAACACTGAAGCTTTCTTT
CASSFPGQGNTEAFF
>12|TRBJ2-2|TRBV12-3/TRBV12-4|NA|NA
TGTGCCAGCAGCCTGGACACCGGGGAGCTGTTTTTT
CASSLDTGELFF
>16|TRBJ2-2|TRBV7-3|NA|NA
TGTGCCAGCAGCTCGGGGGGCGAAGGTTCGCCCGGGGAGCTGTTTTTT
CASSSGGEGSPGELFF
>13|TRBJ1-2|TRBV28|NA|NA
TGTGCCAGCAGTTCCCTGAATTTCTGGGGCTACACCTTC
CASSSLNFWGYTF
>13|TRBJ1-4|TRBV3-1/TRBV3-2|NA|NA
TGTGCCAGCAGCCAGTCCCTGGGCACGAAACTGTTTTTT
CASSQSLGTKLFF
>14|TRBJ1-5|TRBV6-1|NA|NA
TGTGCCAGCAGTGAGTCAGGGGAGGATCAGCCCCAGCATTTT
CASSESGEDQPQHF
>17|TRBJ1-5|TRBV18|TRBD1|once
TGTGCCAGCTCACCAGCGGCGGGGACAGTTAGAACTCAGCCCCAGCATTTT
CASSPAAGTVRTQPQHF
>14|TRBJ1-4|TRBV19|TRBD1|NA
TGTGCCAGTAGTATCCAGGGGGCCGGTGAAAAACTGTTTTTT
CASSIQGAGEKLFF
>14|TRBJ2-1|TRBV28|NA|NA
TGTGCCAGCAGCCCAGCTGGGCCGATAAATGAGCAGTTCTTC
CASSPAGPINEQFF
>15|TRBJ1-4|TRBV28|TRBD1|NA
TGTGCCAGCAGTCAAGGGGGCCCAACTAATGAAAAACTGTTTTTT
CASSQGGPTNEKLFF
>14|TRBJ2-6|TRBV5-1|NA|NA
TGCGCCAGCAGCTTGAACCCCGGGGCCAACGTCCTAACTTTC
CASSLNPGANVLTF
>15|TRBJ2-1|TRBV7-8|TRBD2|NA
TGTGCCAGCAGCTTAGGTACTAGCGGGGGGATGGAGCAGTTCTTC
CASSLGTSGGMEQFF
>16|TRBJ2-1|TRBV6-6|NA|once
TGTGCCAGCACCCCTCCGGGATCTTACTCCTACAATGAGCAGTTCTTC
CASTPPGSYSYNEQFF
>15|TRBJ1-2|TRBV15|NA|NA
TGTGCCACCAGCAGAGATTATGGGGAGGGCTATGGCTACACCTTC
CATSRDYGEGYGYTF
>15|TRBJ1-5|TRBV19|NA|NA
TGTGCCAGTAGTATTGGGCAGATTAGCAATCAGCCCCAGCATTTT
CASSIGQISNQPQHF
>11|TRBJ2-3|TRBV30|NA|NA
TGTGCCTGGAGTCGCACAGATACGCAGTATTTT
CAWSRTDTQYF
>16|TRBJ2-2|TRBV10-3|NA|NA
TGTGCCATCAGCCCACAGGGAGCGGCGAACACCGGGGAGCTGTTTTTT
CAISPQGAANTGELFF